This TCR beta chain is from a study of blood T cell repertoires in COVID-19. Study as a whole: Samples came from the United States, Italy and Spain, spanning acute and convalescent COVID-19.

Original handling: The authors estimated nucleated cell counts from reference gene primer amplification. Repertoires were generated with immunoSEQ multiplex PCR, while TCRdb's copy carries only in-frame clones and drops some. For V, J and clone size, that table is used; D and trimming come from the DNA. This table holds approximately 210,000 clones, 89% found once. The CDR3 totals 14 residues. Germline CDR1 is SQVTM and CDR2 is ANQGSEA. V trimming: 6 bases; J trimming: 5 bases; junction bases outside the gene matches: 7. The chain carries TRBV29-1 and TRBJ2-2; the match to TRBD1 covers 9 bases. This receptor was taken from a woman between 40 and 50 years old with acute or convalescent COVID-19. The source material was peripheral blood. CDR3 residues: CSVQTGGRTGELFF. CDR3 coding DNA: TGCAGCGTACAAACAGGGGGCAGGACCGGGGAGCTGTTTTTT.